A selection of T cell receptor beta chains follows, all from one sample in a study of yellow fever vaccine responses in identical twins. From the RT-PCR reads, TCRdb called clonotypes with MiXCR, one entry per CDR3 protein. The sample contains tens of thousands of distinct CDR3 sequences, approximately 54% of which appear only once. The sample consisted of T cells from blood (PBMCs), unsorted or a sorted subset (not recorded which), taken before or after yellow fever vaccination (not recorded which). All receptors derive from a woman under 30 who received the yellow fever vaccine. Both conserved end residues are part of each CDR3. A D gene is named only where the DNA matches it firmly. Clone sizes are given selectively: once, few, many, or a class where the clone is expanded.

d_call	v_call	j_call	clone_size	cdr3_nt	cdr3_aa
NA	TRBV7-9	TRBJ1-1	NA	TGTGCCAGCAGCTTAGAGGGGTATAGCACTGAAGCTTTCTTT	CASSLEGYSTEAFF
NA	TRBV6-2/TRBV6-3	TRBJ2-7	few	TGTGCCAGTTCGAACCCAATATTAAACTACGAGCAGTACTTC	CASSNPILNYEQYF
NA	TRBV18	TRBJ2-1	NA	TGTGCCAGCTCACTGAGGGCCGAGAACAATGAGCAGTTCTTC	CASSLRAENNEQFF
NA	TRBV5-1	TRBJ2-1	NA	TGCGCCAGCAGCTTGGTAGGGGAGTCCTACAATGAGCAGTTCTTC	CASSLVGESYNEQFF
NA	TRBV13	TRBJ1-4	few	TGTGCCAGCAGCCCCGGCAGGGCTAATGAAAAACTGTTTTTT	CASSPGRANEKLFF
TRBD2	TRBV11-2	TRBJ2-1	NA	TGTGCCAGCAGCTTAGTGGGCGCTAGCGGGGGGCACAATGAGCAGTTCTTC	CASSLVGASGGHNEQFF
NA	TRBV28	TRBJ1-5	NA	TGTGCCAGCAGTTTATTTTGGGCACCGGGGCCAAATCAGCCCCAGCATTTT	CASSLFWAPGPNQPQHF
NA	TRBV25-1	TRBJ1-5	NA	TGTGCCAGCAGTGCCCCCAATCAGCCCCAGCATTTT	CASSAPNQPQHF
TRBD2	TRBV3-1	TRBJ2-7	few	TGTGCCAGCAGCCAAACTAGCGGAAGCTCCTACGAGCAGTACTTC	CASSQTSGSSYEQYF
NA	TRBV29-1	TRBJ1-1	few	TGCAGCGTTACTGAAGCTTTCTTT	CSVTEAFF
TRBD1	TRBV12-3/TRBV12-4	TRBJ2-3	once	TGTGCCAGCAGGCAACAGGGGGCGCCAGATACGCAGTATTTT	CASRQQGAPDTQYF
TRBD2	TRBV11-3	TRBJ2-5	NA	TGTGCCAGCAGCAAAGGGGGACTAGCGGGAGAAGAGACCCAGTACTTC	CASSKGGLAGEETQYF
TRBD1	TRBV28	TRBJ2-3	few	TGTGCCAGCACCCGCGGGACAGGAGGCACAGATACGCAGTATTTT	CASTRGTGGTDTQYF
TRBD2	TRBV29-1	TRBJ2-7	NA	TGCAGCGTTCGACGGACCGGGGGGGAGCAGTACTTC	CSVRRTGGEQYF
NA	TRBV29-1	TRBJ2-2	few	TGCAGCGCTGGTGGTTGGGGGTTCGGGGAGCTGTTTTTT	CSAGGWGFGELFF
NA	TRBV11-3	TRBJ2-1	NA	TGTGCCAGCAGCTTAGCCAAGGACTACAATGAGCAGTTCTTC	CASSLAKDYNEQFF
NA	TRBV10-3	TRBJ2-7	NA	TGTGCCATCAGTGAATTAGCAGGGGCGGTCTACGAGCAGTACTTC	CAISELAGAVYEQYF
NA	TRBV12-3/TRBV12-4	TRBJ2-7	NA	TGTGCCAGCAGTTTAACCAGCTCCTACGAGCAGTACTTC	CASSLTSSYEQYF
NA	TRBV18	TRBJ2-1	once	TGTGCCAGCTCACCGAGCTGGGGACCCAGCTCCTACAATGAGCAGTTCTTC	CASSPSWGPSSYNEQFF
NA	TRBV9	TRBJ1-2	NA	TGTGCCAGCAGCGTAGACAGGGCTTCTGGCTACACCTTC	CASSVDRASGYTF
TRBD2	TRBV5-6	TRBJ2-3	NA	TGTGCCAGCAGCCCGACTAGCTGGGGCACAGATACGCAGTATTTT	CASSPTSWGTDTQYF
TRBD2	TRBV7-6	TRBJ2-3	few	TGTGCCAGCAGCTTAGGGACTAGGGGCCCAGATACGCAGTATTTT	CASSLGTRGPDTQYF
NA	TRBV7-9	TRBJ1-1	few	TGTGCCAGCAGCTTTGGACCGCACACTGAAGCTTTCTTT	CASSFGPHTEAFF
TRBD2	TRBV29-1	TRBJ2-1	NA	TGCAGCGTTGGACTAGCGGGGGGGAGGTTCTTC	CSVGLAGGRFF
NA	TRBV29-1	TRBJ1-5	NA	TGCAGCGTTGGCACAGGCAGCAATCAGCCCCAGCATTTT	CSVGTGSNQPQHF
NA	TRBV12-3/TRBV12-4	TRBJ2-1	few	TGTGCCAGCACCACCACCGGGACCATAACAGAGCAGTTCTTC	CASTTTGTITEQFF
NA	TRBV2	TRBJ2-5	once	TGTGCCAGCACCATGCCGGGGAACTCCCAGACCCAGTACTTC	CASTMPGNSQTQYF
NA	TRBV12-3/TRBV12-4	TRBJ2-1	few	TGTGCCAGCGGGAGTTCGGTTGAGCAGTTCTTC	CASGSSVEQFF
NA	TRBV6-1	TRBJ2-5	NA	TGTGCCAGCAGTGATTGGGAGACCCAGTACTTC	CASSDWETQYF
NA	TRBV15	TRBJ2-1	NA	TGTGCCACCAGCGCAGGGCAGATCTACAATGAGCAGTTCTTC	CATSAGQIYNEQFF
TRBD2	TRBV13	TRBJ2-1	once	TGTGCCAGCAGCGGCTTGCGGGAGCAGGGCAATGAGCAGTTCTTC	CASSGLREQGNEQFF
NA	TRBV11-2	TRBJ2-7	NA	TGTGCCAGCAGCTTACGCAGGGTCGAGCAGTACTTC	CASSLRRVEQYF
TRBD1	TRBV4-3	TRBJ1-2	few	TGCGCCAGCAGCCAGGCCACAGGGGGCTGGGGCTACACCTTC	CASSQATGGWGYTF
TRBD2	TRBV6-4	TRBJ2-1	once	TGTGCCAGCAGTGACTCCAGCGGGGGCCACAATGAGCAGTTCTTC	CASSDSSGGHNEQFF
TRBD1	TRBV24-1	TRBJ1-1	NA	TGTGCCACCAGGGGGACAGGTAACACTGAAGCTTTCTTT	CATRGTGNTEAFF
NA	TRBV11-1	TRBJ1-2	NA	TGTGCCAGCAGCGGACTGGGACCGTTTAACTATGGCTACACCTTC	CASSGLGPFNYGYTF
TRBD1	TRBV15	TRBJ2-1	few	TGTGCCACCAGCAGACGGACAGGCTCCTACAATGAGCAGTTCTTC	CATSRRTGSYNEQFF
TRBD2	TRBV29-1	TRBJ2-5	few	TGCAGCGCCCGGGGGACTAGCGGGGAGACCCAGTACTTC	CSARGTSGETQYF
NA	TRBV11-3	TRBJ2-6	NA	TGTGCCAGCAGCTTAGTGAGAGGTGTTACCAACGTCCTGACTTTC	CASSLVRGVTNVLTF
NA	TRBV7-2	TRBJ1-1	NA	TGTGCCAGCAGACAGGGTGGGGCCACTGAAGCTTTCTTT	CASRQGGATEAFF
TRBD1	TRBV11-3	TRBJ2-7	NA	TGTGCCAGCAGCGAGGGACAGGGCGAGCAGTACTTC	CASSEGQGEQYF
NA	TRBV5-5	TRBJ1-6	NA	TGTGCCAGCAGCTCTTATAATTCACCCCTCCACTTT	CASSSYNSPLHF
TRBD2	TRBV2	TRBJ2-4	NA	TGTGCCAGCAGTGTAGCGGGAAAAAACATTCAGTACTTC	CASSVAGKNIQYF
NA	TRBV28	TRBJ2-3	NA	TGTGCCAGCAGTACCCGGGCTAGCACAGATACGCAGTATTTT	CASSTRASTDTQYF
NA	TRBV5-1	TRBJ2-5	few	TGCGCTTCGAAACAGGGAGAGACCCAGTACTTC	CASKQGETQYF
TRBD2	TRBV11-1	TRBJ2-3	NA	TGTGCCAGCAGCTTCCCTAGCGGGATGGGTGCAGATACGCAGTATTTT	CASSFPSGMGADTQYF
TRBD2	TRBV29-1	TRBJ2-1	NA	TGCAGCGGAGGACTAGCGGGAGTATACAATGAGCAGTTCTTC	CSGGLAGVYNEQFF
NA	TRBV12-1	TRBJ2-1	NA	TGTGCCAGCAGCTTTGGGGGATCCTACAATGAGCAGTTCTTC	CASSFGGSYNEQFF
NA	TRBV7-8	TRBJ1-1	NA	TGTGCCAGCAGCTTAGAGGGTCTACAGATAGAAGCTTTCTTT	CASSLEGLQIEAFF
NA	TRBV5-1	TRBJ2-6	NA	TGCGCCAGCAGCTTTGGTCAGTTCTCCTCTGGGGCCAACGTCCTGACTTTC	CASSFGQFSSGANVLTF
NA	TRBV9	TRBJ2-3	NA	TGTGCCAGCAGCTTCAGACCCGGGACGCCCAAGCAAAATACGCAGTATTTT	CASSFRPGTPKQNTQYF
NA	TRBV18	TRBJ2-1	NA	TGTGCCAGCTCACCGTACGGGGGTGAGCAGTTCTTC	CASSPYGGEQFF
NA	TRBV3-1	TRBJ1-1	NA	TGTGCCAGCAGCCAAGTAATGTCGGTTAACACTGAAGCTTTCTTT	CASSQVMSVNTEAFF